This is a list of T cell receptor beta chains from one sample in a study of T-cell memory formation after mild COVID-19. One entry per CDR3 protein, called by TCRdb with MiXCR from the 5' RACE reads. The sample shows roughly 100,000 distinct CDR3 sequences, roughly 12% of them seen only once. The sequenced material came from PBMCs or a T cell subset sorted from them (not recorded which). The source is an adult woman who had mild COVID-19 (a few samples of this study predate the infection). Cell type and time point are not known. Both conserved end residues are part of each CDR3. The order of the fields is CDR3 length, V gene, J gene, D gene, clone size, CDR3 DNA, CDR3 protein. A D gene is named only where the DNA matches it firmly. Clone size appears in some rows only: once, few, many, or a class for an expanded clone.

CDR3 length: 17; V gene: TRBV7-8; J gene: TRBJ2-1; D gene: TRBD2; clone size: few; CDR3 DNA: TGTGCCAGCAGCTCGCTGACTGCGCGGGAGGGCCAAAATGAGCAGTTCTTC; CDR3 protein: CASSSLTAREGQNEQFF
CDR3 length: 16; V gene: TRBV7-9; J gene: TRBJ1-2; D gene: .; clone size: .; CDR3 DNA: TGTGCCAGCAGCTCTCGCGTTCGGGGGCATGACTATGGCTACACCTTC; CDR3 protein: CASSSRVRGHDYGYTF
CDR3 length: 12; V gene: TRBV9; J gene: TRBJ2-7; D gene: .; clone size: few; CDR3 DNA: TGTGCCAGCAGCTCTTACTCCCACGAGCAGTACTTC; CDR3 protein: CASSSYSHEQYF
CDR3 length: 15; V gene: TRBV7-9; J gene: TRBJ2-3; D gene: .; clone size: few; CDR3 DNA: TGTGCCAGCAGCTCCAGCTTAGGGGTGAGAGATACGCAGTATTTT; CDR3 protein: CASSSSLGVRDTQYF
CDR3 length: 13; V gene: TRBV12-5; J gene: TRBJ1-2; D gene: .; clone size: once; CDR3 DNA: TGTGCTAGTGGTTTGGACTCGAACTATGGCTACACCTTC; CDR3 protein: CASGLDSNYGYTF
CDR3 length: 14; V gene: TRBV12-3/TRBV12-4; J gene: TRBJ1-2; D gene: TRBD1; clone size: few; CDR3 DNA: TGTGCCAGCAGCCTACGACAGGGGAGTATTGGCTACACCTTC; CDR3 protein: CASSLRQGSIGYTF
CDR3 length: 14; V gene: TRBV9; J gene: TRBJ2-7; D gene: .; clone size: many; CDR3 DNA: TGTGCCAGCAGCGTAGGGAAGGGCCGCTACGAGCAGTACTTC; CDR3 protein: CASSVGKGRYEQYF
CDR3 length: 14; V gene: TRBV19; J gene: TRBJ2-7; D gene: TRBD2; clone size: few; CDR3 DNA: TGTGCCAGTAGTATCGGTCTAGCGGATTACGAGCAGTACTTC; CDR3 protein: CASSIGLADYEQYF
CDR3 length: 15; V gene: TRBV4-1; J gene: TRBJ2-7; D gene: TRBD1; clone size: .; CDR3 DNA: TGCGCCAGCAGCCATACCAAGGGGACAGGCTACGAGCAGTACTTC; CDR3 protein: CASSHTKGTGYEQYF
CDR3 length: 16; V gene: TRBV12-3/TRBV12-4; J gene: TRBJ2-3; D gene: .; clone size: few; CDR3 DNA: TGTGCCAGCAGTCTGGGGCGGCAGCGGAGTAGGGGTACGCAGTATTTT; CDR3 protein: CASSLGRQRSRGTQYF
CDR3 length: 12; V gene: TRBV7-6; J gene: TRBJ2-2; D gene: .; clone size: few; CDR3 DNA: TGTGCCAGCAGCTCATACACCGGGGAGCTGTTTTTT; CDR3 protein: CASSSYTGELFF
CDR3 length: 15; V gene: TRBV7-9; J gene: TRBJ2-5; D gene: TRBD1; clone size: few; CDR3 DNA: TGTGCCAGCAGCGAGACAGGGGGTCTCGGGGAGACCCAGTACTTC; CDR3 protein: CASSETGGLGETQYF
CDR3 length: 16; V gene: TRBV4-3; J gene: TRBJ2-7; D gene: .; clone size: many; CDR3 DNA: TGCGCCAGCAGCCAATATCCGGAGGGATCCTCCTACGAGCAGTACTTC; CDR3 protein: CASSQYPEGSSYEQYF
CDR3 length: 15; V gene: TRBV4-3; J gene: TRBJ2-7; D gene: TRBD2; clone size: many; CDR3 DNA: TGCGCCAGCAGCCCCACAGCTGGCGGGAGTGAGGAGCAGTACTTC; CDR3 protein: CASSPTAGGSEEQYF
CDR3 length: 13; V gene: TRBV19; J gene: TRBJ2-5; D gene: .; clone size: few; CDR3 DNA: TGTGCCAGTAGTTTGCTGTGGCCGGAGACCCAGTACTTC; CDR3 protein: CASSLLWPETQYF
CDR3 length: 15; V gene: TRBV21-1; J gene: TRBJ1-5; D gene: .; clone size: .; CDR3 DNA: TGTGCCAGCAGCAGACAACAGAGACCCAATCAGCCCCAGCATTTT; CDR3 protein: CASSRQQRPNQPQHF
CDR3 length: 16; V gene: TRBV3-1; J gene: TRBJ2-7; D gene: .; clone size: few; CDR3 DNA: TGTGCCAGCAGCCCGCAGCCCCCTAGCGCCGCCTACGAGCAGTACTTC; CDR3 protein: CASSPQPPSAAYEQYF
CDR3 length: 14; V gene: TRBV6-4; J gene: TRBJ2-7; D gene: .; clone size: many; CDR3 DNA: TGTGCCAGCAGCCCCGCAAGTGGGTCCTACGAGCAGTACTTC; CDR3 protein: CASSPASGSYEQYF
CDR3 length: 11; V gene: TRBV29-1; J gene: TRBJ2-1; D gene: .; clone size: few; CDR3 DNA: TGCAGCGTTTCCGAATACAATGAGCAGTTCTTC; CDR3 protein: CSVSEYNEQFF
CDR3 length: 13; V gene: TRBV9; J gene: TRBJ2-7; D gene: .; clone size: few; CDR3 DNA: TGTGCCAGCAGCGTAGAAGGAGTAGGGGAGCAGTACTTC; CDR3 protein: CASSVEGVGEQYF
CDR3 length: 13; V gene: TRBV5-1; J gene: TRBJ1-2; D gene: TRBD1; clone size: .; CDR3 DNA: TGCGCCAGCACCGAAACAGGGGTTCGGGGCTACACCTTC; CDR3 protein: CASTETGVRGYTF
CDR3 length: 12; V gene: TRBV20-1; J gene: TRBJ2-1; D gene: .; clone size: many; CDR3 DNA: TGCAGTGCGGTCGGGATCTACAATGAGCAGTTCTTC; CDR3 protein: CSAVGIYNEQFF
CDR3 length: 15; V gene: TRBV29-1; J gene: TRBJ2-1; D gene: .; clone size: .; CDR3 DNA: TGCAGCGGTGCTGGGTCCCTGAGCCCCTACAATGAGCAGTTCTTC; CDR3 protein: CSGAGSLSPYNEQFF
CDR3 length: 12; V gene: TRBV12-3/TRBV12-4; J gene: TRBJ1-2; D gene: TRBD1; clone size: few; CDR3 DNA: TGTGCCAGCAGCAAGACAGGGACCGGCTACACCTTC; CDR3 protein: CASSKTGTGYTF
CDR3 length: 15; V gene: TRBV12-3/TRBV12-4; J gene: TRBJ2-1; D gene: .; clone size: .; CDR3 DNA: TGTGCCAGCAGTCCTCCGTTGAGCTCCTACACTGAGCAGTTCTTC; CDR3 protein: CASSPPLSSYTEQFF
CDR3 length: 15; V gene: TRBV27; J gene: TRBJ2-5; D gene: .; clone size: .; CDR3 DNA: TGTGCCAGCAGGACAGAGATCCGGAGCCAAGAGACCCAGTACTTC; CDR3 protein: CASRTEIRSQETQYF
CDR3 length: 14; V gene: TRBV7-9; J gene: TRBJ1-1; D gene: .; clone size: .; CDR3 DNA: TGTGCCAGCAGCTTAGAGACGTGGGGGGTCGGAGCTTTCTTT; CDR3 protein: CASSLETWGVGAFF
CDR3 length: 15; V gene: TRBV7-2; J gene: TRBJ2-7; D gene: TRBD2; clone size: many; CDR3 DNA: TGTGCCAGCAGCTCTCCACTAGCGGGAGTCTACGAGCAGTACTTC; CDR3 protein: CASSSPLAGVYEQYF
CDR3 length: 13; V gene: TRBV7-2; J gene: TRBJ2-3; D gene: .; clone size: few; CDR3 DNA: TGTGCCAGCAGCTTAGTTCTGGCAGATACGCAGTATTTT; CDR3 protein: CASSLVLADTQYF
CDR3 length: 15; V gene: TRBV9; J gene: TRBJ2-3; D gene: .; clone size: .; CDR3 DNA: TGTGCCAGCTCCCCCCAGGGGTCCCCCCCAGATACGCAGTATTTT; CDR3 protein: CASSPQGSPPDTQYF
CDR3 length: 13; V gene: TRBV20-1; J gene: TRBJ2-2; D gene: .; clone size: .; CDR3 DNA: TGCAGTGCTAGGGACAGGAACACCGGGGAGCTGTTTTTT; CDR3 protein: CSARDRNTGELFF
CDR3 length: 15; V gene: TRBV27; J gene: TRBJ2-3; D gene: .; clone size: .; CDR3 DNA: TGTGCCAGCAGTTTCGGTGTCCTTAGCACAGATACGCAGTATTTT; CDR3 protein: CASSFGVLSTDTQYF
CDR3 length: 14; V gene: TRBV29-1; J gene: TRBJ2-5; D gene: .; clone size: few; CDR3 DNA: TGCAGCGTCCGCATCTTAATAGCCCAAGAGACCCAGTACTTC; CDR3 protein: CSVRILIAQETQYF
CDR3 length: 16; V gene: TRBV20-1; J gene: TRBJ2-3; D gene: .; clone size: many; CDR3 DNA: TGCAGTGCTAGAGATCCCTTTTTGGTCCGCACAGATACGCAGTATTTT; CDR3 protein: CSARDPFLVRTDTQYF
CDR3 length: 15; V gene: TRBV5-1; J gene: TRBJ2-7; D gene: .; clone size: .; CDR3 DNA: TGCGCCAGCAGCCGGGAGCTGGACATGACCTACGAGCAGTACTTC; CDR3 protein: CASSRELDMTYEQYF
CDR3 length: 14; V gene: TRBV7-9; J gene: TRBJ1-2; D gene: .; clone size: few; CDR3 DNA: TGTGCCAGCAGCCTCCCTGGGACGGGGGGCGGCTACACCTTC; CDR3 protein: CASSLPGTGGGYTF
CDR3 length: 15; V gene: TRBV5-5; J gene: TRBJ1-4; D gene: .; clone size: few; CDR3 DNA: TGTGCCAGCAGCTTGGTAGGCTCGAAGGGTGAAAAACTGTTTTTT; CDR3 protein: CASSLVGSKGEKLFF
CDR3 length: 19; V gene: TRBV4-2; J gene: TRBJ2-1; D gene: TRBD2; clone size: many; CDR3 DNA: TGTGCCAGCAGCCAAGACCCGGCTAGCGGGGGGAGCTCCTACAATGAGCAGTTCTTC; CDR3 protein: CASSQDPASGGSSYNEQFF
CDR3 length: 16; V gene: TRBV3-1; J gene: TRBJ2-1; D gene: TRBD2; clone size: .; CDR3 DNA: TGTGCCAGCAGCCAGGCGACTAGCGGCTCCTACAATGAGCAGTTCTTC; CDR3 protein: CASSQATSGSYNEQFF
CDR3 length: 11; V gene: TRBV4-1; J gene: TRBJ1-1; D gene: .; clone size: few; CDR3 DNA: TGCGCCAGCATGCAGAACACTGAAGCTTTCTTT; CDR3 protein: CASMQNTEAFF
CDR3 length: 17; V gene: TRBV14; J gene: TRBJ2-3; D gene: .; clone size: .; CDR3 DNA: TGTGCCAGCAGCCAAGAACTGCCCGCAAGGAGCACAGATACGCAGTATTTT; CDR3 protein: CASSQELPARSTDTQYF
CDR3 length: 16; V gene: TRBV24-1; J gene: TRBJ1-5; D gene: TRBD1; clone size: .; CDR3 DNA: TGTGCCACCAGTGACTCAGGACAGGGTGGCAATCAGCCCCAGCATTTT; CDR3 protein: CATSDSGQGGNQPQHF
CDR3 length: 14; V gene: TRBV13; J gene: TRBJ2-7; D gene: .; clone size: few; CDR3 DNA: TGTGCCAGCAGCCCCAACGGGTTCCCCTACGAGCAGTACTTC; CDR3 protein: CASSPNGFPYEQYF
CDR3 length: 14; V gene: TRBV19; J gene: TRBJ2-2; D gene: TRBD1; clone size: few; CDR3 DNA: TGTGCCAGTACCGGGACAGGGAACACCGGGGAGCTGTTTTTT; CDR3 protein: CASTGTGNTGELFF
CDR3 length: 16; V gene: TRBV12-3/TRBV12-4; J gene: TRBJ2-3; D gene: TRBD1; clone size: .; CDR3 DNA: TGTGCCAGCAGTCCCCCGGGACAGAAAAGCACAGATACGCAGTATTTT; CDR3 protein: CASSPPGQKSTDTQYF
CDR3 length: 16; V gene: TRBV12-3/TRBV12-4; J gene: TRBJ2-1; D gene: .; clone size: .; CDR3 DNA: TGTGCCAGCAGCGCGCCCAGACGGGAGCCCTACAATGAGCAGTTCTTC; CDR3 protein: CASSAPRREPYNEQFF
CDR3 length: 12; V gene: TRBV2; J gene: TRBJ2-7; D gene: .; clone size: .; CDR3 DNA: TGTGCCAGCAGTGCAGCGTCCTACGAGCAGTACTTC; CDR3 protein: CASSAASYEQYF
CDR3 length: 16; V gene: TRBV7-6; J gene: TRBJ2-3; D gene: TRBD2; clone size: few; CDR3 DNA: TGTGCCAGCAACCTTCTAGCGGGGGGCCCTTCAGATACGCAGTATTTT; CDR3 protein: CASNLLAGGPSDTQYF
CDR3 length: 14; V gene: TRBV7-6; J gene: TRBJ2-1; D gene: .; clone size: .; CDR3 DNA: TGTGCCAGCAGCTCCATTATCCGTCACAATGAGCAGTTCTTC; CDR3 protein: CASSSIIRHNEQFF